This T cell receptor (beta chain) was found in a study of CD8+CD57+ T cells in acquired aplastic anemia. Trimming shortened V by 6 bases and J by 3 bases, and 6 bases separated the two germline ends. CDR3 length: 12 residues. The germline CDR1 and CDR2 sequences are MNHEY and SMNVEV (reference sequence). The TCR beta profiling, which covered VDJ combination and CDR3 sequence, was carried out using genomic DNA as the template. TCRdb reprocessed the reads with MiXCR, giving one entry per CDR3 protein. The top ten hold about 31% of the sample, which has about 210,000 distinct CDR3 sequences, roughly 55% seen once.

The sequence was collected from a human donor in good health. The sequencing input was sorted CD4+, CD8+, or CD8+CD57+ T cells (not recorded which) from PBMCs. The V call is TRBV27, the J call TRBJ1-5; no clear D gene. The CDR3 sequence: CASRGFNQPQHF. The CDR3 coding sequence is TGTGCCAGCAGGGGGTTCAATCAGCCCCAGCATTTT.